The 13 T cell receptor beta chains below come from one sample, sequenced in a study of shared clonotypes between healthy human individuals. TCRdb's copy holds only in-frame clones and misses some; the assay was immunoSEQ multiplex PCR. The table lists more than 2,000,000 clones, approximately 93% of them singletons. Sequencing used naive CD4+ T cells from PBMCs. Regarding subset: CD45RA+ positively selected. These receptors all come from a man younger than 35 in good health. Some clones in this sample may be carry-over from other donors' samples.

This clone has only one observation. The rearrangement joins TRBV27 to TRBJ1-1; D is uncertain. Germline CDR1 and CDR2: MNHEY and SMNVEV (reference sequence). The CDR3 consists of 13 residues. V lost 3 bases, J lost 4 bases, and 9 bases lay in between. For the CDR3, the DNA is TGTGCCAGCAGTTTCGGGCTGGGCACTGAAGCTTTCTTT. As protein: CASSFGLGTEAFF.

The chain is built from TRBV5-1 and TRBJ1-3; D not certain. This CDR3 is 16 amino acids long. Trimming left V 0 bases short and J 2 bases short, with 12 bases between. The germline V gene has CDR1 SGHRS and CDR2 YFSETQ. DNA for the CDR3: TGCGCCAGCAGCTTGGCCCTCGGCAGGCCTGGAAACACCATATATTTT. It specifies CASSLALGRPGNTIYF.

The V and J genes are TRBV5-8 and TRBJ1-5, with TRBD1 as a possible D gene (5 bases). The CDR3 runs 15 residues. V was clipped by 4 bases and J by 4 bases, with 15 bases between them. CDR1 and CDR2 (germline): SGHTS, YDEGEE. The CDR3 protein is CASSLNWGGNQPQHF. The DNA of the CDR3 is TGTGCCAGCAGCCTGAACTGGGGGGGAAATCAGCCCCAGCATTTT. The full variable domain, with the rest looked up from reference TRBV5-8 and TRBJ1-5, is EAGVTQSPTHLIKTRGQQATLRCSPISGHTSVYWYQQALGLGLQFLLWYDEGEERNRGNFPPRFSGRQFPNYSSELNVNALELEDSALYLCASSLNWGGNQPQHFGDGTRLSIL.

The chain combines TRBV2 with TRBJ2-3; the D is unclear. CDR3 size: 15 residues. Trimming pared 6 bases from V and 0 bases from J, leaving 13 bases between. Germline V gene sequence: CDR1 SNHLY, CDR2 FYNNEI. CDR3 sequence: CASRPYGPSTDTQYF. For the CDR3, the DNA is TGTGCCAGCAGGCCCTACGGGCCGAGCACAGATACGCAGTATTTT.

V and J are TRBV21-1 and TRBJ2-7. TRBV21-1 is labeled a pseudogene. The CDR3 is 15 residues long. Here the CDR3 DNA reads TGTGCCAGTGTGGCTCGGGCGGAGACAATCTACGAGCAGTACTTC. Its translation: CASVARAETIYEQYF.

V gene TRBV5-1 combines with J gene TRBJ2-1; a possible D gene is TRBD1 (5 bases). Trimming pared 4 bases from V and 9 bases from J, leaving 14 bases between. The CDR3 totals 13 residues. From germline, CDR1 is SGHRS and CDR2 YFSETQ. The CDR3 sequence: CASSPQGVSEQFF. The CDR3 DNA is TGCGCCAGCAGCCCTCAGGGCGTCAGTGAGCAGTTCTTC.

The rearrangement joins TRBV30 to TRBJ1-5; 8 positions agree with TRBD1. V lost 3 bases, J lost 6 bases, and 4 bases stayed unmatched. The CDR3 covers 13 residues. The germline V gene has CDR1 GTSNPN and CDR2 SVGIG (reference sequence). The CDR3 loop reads CAWSPQGVQPQHF. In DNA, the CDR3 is TGTGCCTGGAGCCCACAGGGGGTTCAGCCCCAGCATTTT. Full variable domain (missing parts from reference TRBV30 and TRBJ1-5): SQTIHQWPATLVQPVGSPLSLECTVEGTSNPNLYWYRQAAGRGLQLLFYSVGIGQISSEVPQNLSASRPQDRQFILSSKKLLLSDSGFYLCAWSPQGVQPQHFGDGTRLSIL.

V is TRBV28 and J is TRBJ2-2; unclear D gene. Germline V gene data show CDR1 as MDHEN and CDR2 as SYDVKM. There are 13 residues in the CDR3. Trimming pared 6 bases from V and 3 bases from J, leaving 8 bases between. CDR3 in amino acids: CASRTPYTGELFF. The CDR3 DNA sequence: TGTGCCAGCAGAACTCCCTACACCGGGGAGCTGTTTTTT. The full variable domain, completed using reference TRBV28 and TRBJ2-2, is DVKVTQSSRYLVKRTGEKVFLECVQDMDHENMFWYRQDPGLGLRLIYFSYDVKMKEKGDIPEGYSVSREKKERFSLILESASTNQTSMYLCASRTPYTGELFFGEGSRLTVL.

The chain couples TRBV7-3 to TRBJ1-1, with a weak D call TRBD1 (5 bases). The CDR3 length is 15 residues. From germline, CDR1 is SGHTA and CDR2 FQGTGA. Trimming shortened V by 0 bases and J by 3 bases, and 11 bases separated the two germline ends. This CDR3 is CASSLTRVLDTEAFF. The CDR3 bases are TGTGCCAGCAGCTTAACCAGGGTGTTGGACACTGAAGCTTTCTTT.

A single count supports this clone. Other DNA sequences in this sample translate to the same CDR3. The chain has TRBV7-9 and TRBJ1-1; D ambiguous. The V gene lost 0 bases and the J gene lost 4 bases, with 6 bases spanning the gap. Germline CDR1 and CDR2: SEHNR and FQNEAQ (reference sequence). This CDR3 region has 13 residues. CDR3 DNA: TGTGCCAGCAGCTTAGCGTCGGCCACTGAAGCTTTCTTT. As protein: CASSLASATEAFF.

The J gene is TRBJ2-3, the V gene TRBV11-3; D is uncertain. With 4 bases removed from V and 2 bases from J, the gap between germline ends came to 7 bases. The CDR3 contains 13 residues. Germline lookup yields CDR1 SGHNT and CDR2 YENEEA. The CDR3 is CASSSPVTDTQYF. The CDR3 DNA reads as TGTGCCAGCAGCTCCCCTGTCACAGATACGCAGTATTTT.

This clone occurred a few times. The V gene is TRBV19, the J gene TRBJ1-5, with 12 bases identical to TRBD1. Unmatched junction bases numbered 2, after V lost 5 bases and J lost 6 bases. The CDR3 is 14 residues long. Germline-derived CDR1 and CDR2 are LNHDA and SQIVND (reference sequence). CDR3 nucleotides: TGTGCCAGTAGTCGGGACAGGGGGCTTCAGCCCCAGCATTTT. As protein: CASSRDRGLQPQHF.

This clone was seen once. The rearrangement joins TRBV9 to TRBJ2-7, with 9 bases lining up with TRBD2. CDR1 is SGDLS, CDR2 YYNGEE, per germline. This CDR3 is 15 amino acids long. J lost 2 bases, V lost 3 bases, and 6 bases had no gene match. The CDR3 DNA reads TGTGCCAGCAGCGAAAGGATAGCGGGGGCCTACGAGCAGTACTTC. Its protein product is CASSERIAGAYEQYF.